Shown below are 14 T cell receptor beta chains from a single sample sequenced in a study of CD8 T cells in ankylosing spondylitis. TCRdb itself ran the 5' RACE reads through MiXCR, one entry per CDR3 protein. The sample consists of over 30,000 distinct CDR3 sequences, under 15% of them appearing once. Sequencing was done on a sample of synovial fluid, either unsorted or a sorted T cell fraction (not recorded which). The source of these receptors is a male donor with ankylosing spondylitis.

This clonotype was seen a few times. The chain joins TRBV12-3 or TRBV12-4 to TRBJ2-3, with D perhaps assigned TRBD1 or TRBD2 (5 bases each). V lost 1 base and J 4 bases, leaving 9 bases between the germline ends. This CDR3 region has 14 residues. The CDR3 DNA reads TGTGCCAGCAGTTTAGGTGGGGGACCAGATACGCAGTATTTT. This gives the protein CASSLGGGPDTQYF.

This clonotype appeared a few times. The chain carries TRBV6-2 or TRBV6-3 and TRBJ1-2; 7 nucleotides align to TRBD1. Trimming at V came to 5 bases and at J to 4 bases, leaving 7 bases not matched to a gene. The V gene's germline CDR1 is MNHEY and CDR2 SVGEGT. This CDR3 contains 14 residues. This CDR3 reads CASSPPGDSYGYTF. Written as DNA, the CDR3 is TGTGCCAGCAGTCCACCGGGGGACAGCTATGGCTACACCTTC.

This clonotype was recorded many times. J is TRBJ2-5 and V is TRBV20-1; D is ambiguous. There are 13 residues in the CDR3. Per the germline V gene, CDR1 is DFQATT and CDR2 is SNEGSKA (reference sequence). The CDR3 sequence is CRPADRLQETQYF. CDR3 bases: TGCAGGCCTGCAGACCGCCTTCAAGAGACCCAGTACTTC.

The sample holds a few counts of this clonotype. The chain combines TRBV4-1 with TRBJ2-7; D remains unclear. V lost 0 bases and J lost 0, with 12 bases in between. Per the germline V gene, CDR1 is MGHRA and CDR2 is YSYEKL. CDR3 length equals 16 residues. The CDR3 DNA reads TGCGCCAGCAGCCAAGATCAACAGAGGAGCTCCTACGAGCAGTACTTC. Translating it yields CASSQDQQRSSYEQYF.

This clonotype was picked up many times. This chain uses TRBV20-1 with TRBJ1-5, with D hard to call. In germline, CDR1 is DFQATT, CDR2 SNEGSKA (reference sequence). Trimming took 6 bases from V and 0 from J, leaving 12 bases between them. The CDR3 spans 14 residues. Here the CDR3 DNA reads TGCAGTGCCCGAATTGCAGGTAGCAATCAGCCCCAGCATTTT. Translation gives CSARIAGSNQPQHF.

The CDR3, as DNA: TGTGCCAGCAGTTACTCGGGACTAGCCGGGAGGGGTCAAGAGACCCAGTACTTC. Translating it yields CASSYSGLAGRGQETQYF. The gene calls are TRBV6-5 and TRBJ2-5, with 9 bases that match TRBD2. CDR1 is MNHEY and CDR2 is SVGAGI in the germline V gene. The CDR3 consists of 18 residues. V was pared by 0 bases and J by 2 bases, with 10 bases of the junction left unmatched.

The chain is built from TRBV6-2 or TRBV6-3 and TRBJ2-1; the D is unclear. Germline CDR1 MNHEY, CDR2 SVGEGT. The germline V and J ends were trimmed by 0 bases and 0 bases, with 12 bases remaining between them. The CDR3 runs 17 residues. CDR3 loop: CASSYSWGLSSYNEQFF. DNA for the CDR3: TGTGCCAGCAGTTACTCATGGGGTCTCAGCTCCTACAATGAGCAGTTCTTC.

This clonotype was seen many times. V gene TRBV4-2 combines with J gene TRBJ2-7, with TRBD2 matching 8 bases. The CDR3 loop spans 17 amino acids. Germline-derived CDR1 and CDR2 are LGHNA and YNFKEQ. The junction had 9 bases not matched to a gene; V was cut back by 0 bases and J by 2 bases. This CDR3 is CASSQDWSGGNPYEQYF. CDR3 DNA sequence: TGTGCCAGCAGCCAAGATTGGTCGGGGGGGAACCCCTACGAGCAGTACTTC.

The table lists this clonotype with a few counts. The CDR3 bases are TGTGCCAGCAGTTACGGGAATGAGCAGTTCTTC. Translating it yields CASSYGNEQFF. The chain links TRBV6-6 to TRBJ2-1; D is undetermined. Germline V lookup: CDR1 MNHNY, CDR2 SVGAGI (reference sequence). Between the trimmed V and J ends, which lost 2 bases and 7 bases, there was a span of 3 bases. The CDR3 is 11 amino acids.

V usage is TRBV19 and J usage is TRBJ2-5, with a tentative D call TRBD1 (5 bases). Trimming left V 3 bases short and J 4 bases short, with 15 bases between. Per germline, CDR1 LNHDA and CDR2 SQIVND (reference sequence). CDR3 length: 15 amino acids. CDR3 nucleotide sequence: TGTGCCAGTAGTATTGTGCAGGGAATGGCAGAGACCCAGTACTTC. It specifies CASSIVQGMAETQYF.

The rearrangement links TRBV7-4 to TRBJ2-1; the D is unclear. Trimming cost V 2 bases and J 8 bases, with 28 bases left between them. CDR3 length equals 19 residues. Germline-derived CDR1 and CDR2 are SGHVT and SQSDAQ. CDR3 sequence reads: CASSLSSPLRGGPSDEQFF. The CDR3 bases are TGTGCCAGCAGCTTATCGTCCCCGTTGCGAGGTGGTCCATCCGATGAGCAGTTCTTC.

This chain links TRBV4-3 with TRBJ2-2, with D perhaps being TRBD1 or TRBD2 (5 bases each). This CDR3 comprises 15 residues. Germline CDR1 is LGHNA and CDR2 is YSLEER. V was trimmed by 3 bases and J by 4 bases, leaving 12 bases between them. The CDR3 DNA reads as TGCGCCAGCAGCCAGGCGAGGGACCCCACCGGGGAGCTGTTTTTT. It codes for CASSQARDPTGELFF.

The V and J genes are TRBV7-2 and TRBJ1-2; 8 bases map to TRBD1. CDR1 is SGHTA, CDR2 FQGNSA, per germline. This CDR3 is built from 15 residues. With 3 bases clipped from V and 4 bases from J, the junction kept 7 bases outside the gene matches. The CDR3 nucleotides read TGTGCCAGCAGCTTTGCCCGGGACAGGATCTATGGCTACACCTTC. It codes for CASSFARDRIYGYTF. Supplemented by reference TRBV7-2 and TRBJ1-2, the full variable domain reads GAGVSQSPSNKVTEKGKDVELRCDPISGHTALYWYRQSLGQGLEFLIYFQGNSAPDKSGLPSDRFSAERTGGSVSTLTIQRTQQEDSAVYLCASSFARDRIYGYTFGSGTRLTVV.

This clonotype showed up just a few times. This chain joins TRBV20-1 and TRBJ1-2; TRBD1 is a possible D gene (6 bases). Germline V CDR1 and CDR2: DFQATT, SNEGSKA (reference sequence). Between the trimmed V and J ends, which lost 3 bases and 5 bases, there was a span of 10 bases. This CDR3 has 12 residues. The CDR3 bases are TGCAGTGCTAGCCCCAGGGGATATGGCTACACCTTC. Encoded protein: CSASPRGYGYTF.